The source of this T cell receptor (beta chain) is a study of T cells after yellow fever vaccination. Using its own MiXCR run on the 5' RACE reads, TCRdb lists one record per CDR3 protein. The table lists about 73,000 distinct CDR3 sequences, approximately 7.5% of them singletons, with roughly two fifths in the top ten. This clonotype came up a few times. Germline-derived CDR1 and CDR2 are SGHRS and YFSETQ. This CDR3 is built from 16 residues. The V and J ends lost 0 bases and 3 bases respectively, with 12 bases between them. The rearrangement joins TRBV5-1 to TRBJ2-2; D might be TRBD1 (6 bases). The source of this sequence is a man aged 25 to 40 who received the YFV17D yellow fever vaccine. This material consisted of CD8+ T cells sorted from PBMCs, taken on the day of the yellow fever booster vaccination. This chain's CDR3 is CASSLGETGYTGELFF. CDR3 coding DNA: TGCGCCAGCAGCTTGGGTGAGACAGGCTACACCGGGGAGCTGTTTTTT.